A selection of T cell receptor beta chains follows, all from one sample in a study of T cell changes during pregnancy in multiple sclerosis. This table comes from immunoSEQ multiplex PCR, and its TCRdb copy is limited to in-frame clones, with some not included. This table holds about 67,000 clones, around nine tenths found once. Sequencing was performed on peripheral blood, taken in the first trimester of pregnancy. Source of these receptors: a female donor in good health, enrolled as a control in a pregnancy study. Both conserved end residues are part of each CDR3. Fields, in order: CDR3 DNA, CDR3 protein, clone size, J gene, V gene, D gene. A D gene is named only where the DNA matches it firmly. Size is stated for part of the rows, as once, few or many counts, or as a class when the clone is expanded.

DNA: TGTGCCAGCAGTTTTTTTCCAGGGCCCCCCTACGAGCAGTACTTC
CDR3: CASSFFPGPPYEQYF
size: .
J: TRBJ2-7
V: TRBV28
D: .

DNA: TGTGCCAGCAGTTACGCACGGGAGACCCAGTACTTC
CDR3: CASSYARETQYF
size: once
J: TRBJ2-5
V: TRBV11-2
D: .

DNA: TGTGCCAGCAGTGTCGGGGGGCGCAATCAGCCCCAGCATTTT
CDR3: CASSVGGRNQPQHF
size: .
J: TRBJ1-5
V: TRBV27
D: .

DNA: TGTGCCAGCACCGGGACTAGAGGGAACAATGAGCAGTTCTTC
CDR3: CASTGTRGNNEQFF
size: .
J: TRBJ2-1
V: TRBV6-5
D: TRBD2

DNA: TGTGCCAGCAGCAGACGGGAAACGCAGTATTTT
CDR3: CASSRRETQYF
size: .
J: TRBJ2-3
V: TRBV2
D: .

DNA: TGTGCCAGCAGCGGAGGCACCGGGGAGCTGTTTTTT
CDR3: CASSGGTGELFF
size: .
J: TRBJ2-2
V: TRBV5-6
D: .

DNA: TGTGCCAGCAGTTTTCGTACTAACTATGGCTACACCTTC
CDR3: CASSFRTNYGYTF
size: .
J: TRBJ1-2
V: TRBV6-5
D: .

DNA: TGTGCCATCAGTCCCCGGGATAGTGAGCAGTTCTTC
CDR3: CAISPRDSEQFF
size: .
J: TRBJ2-1
V: TRBV10-3
D: .

DNA: TGTGCCAGCAGAAGACAGGGCTCGGCCAAAAACATTCAGTACTTC
CDR3: CASRRQGSAKNIQYF
size: .
J: TRBJ2-4
V: TRBV27
D: TRBD1

DNA: TGCGCCAGCAGCTTGGACGGGAGCTCTGGAAACACCATATATTTT
CDR3: CASSLDGSSGNTIYF
size: .
J: TRBJ1-3
V: TRBV5-1
D: .

DNA: TGTGCCAGCAGTCTAGGGGACTATGGCTACACCTTC
CDR3: CASSLGDYGYTF
size: once
J: TRBJ1-2
V: TRBV28
D: .

DNA: TGTGCCAGCAGTTTCGAGGCTAGCGGGAGGAAGAGCTCCTACAATGAGCAGTTCTTC
CDR3: CASSFEASGRKSSYNEQFF
size: .
J: TRBJ2-1
V: TRBV27
D: TRBD2

DNA: TGTGCCAGCAGCTGGACAGGGGTTACTGGGGCCAACGTCCTGACTTTC
CDR3: CASSWTGVTGANVLTF
size: .
J: TRBJ2-6
V: TRBV5-4
D: TRBD1

DNA: TGTGCCAGCAGTCCCGGGGAAGTCCCTTTCTTT
CDR3: CASSPGEVPFF
size: .
J: TRBJ1-1
V: TRBV2
D: .

DNA: TGCGCCAGCAGAAAAGACAGGGGTGGAGGACATGAGCAGTTCTTC
CDR3: CASRKDRGGGHEQFF
size: .
J: TRBJ2-1
V: TRBV5-1
D: TRBD1

DNA: TGTGCCAGCAGTGAAGCTCGCACCGGGGAGCTGTTTTTT
CDR3: CASSEARTGELFF
size: .
J: TRBJ2-2
V: TRBV6-1
D: .

DNA: TGCGCCAGCAGCCTTGGACAGGGCGGTCACTCTGGGGCCAACGTCCTGACTTTC
CDR3: CASSLGQGGHSGANVLTF
size: .
J: TRBJ2-6
V: TRBV5-1
D: TRBD1

DNA: TGTGCCAGTAACCCCACAGGGTCCTACGAGCAGTACTTC
CDR3: CASNPTGSYEQYF
size: .
J: TRBJ2-7
V: TRBV19
D: .

DNA: TGCAGCGTTGAGAGGGCTGACAATGAGCAGTTCTTC
CDR3: CSVERADNEQFF
size: .
J: TRBJ2-1
V: TRBV29-1
D: .

DNA: TGTGCCAGCAGTGAAGAGGTAGCGGGGGAAGATACGCAGTATTTT
CDR3: CASSEEVAGEDTQYF
size: .
J: TRBJ2-3
V: TRBV6-1
D: TRBD2

DNA: TGTGCCAGCAGCCCCCTAGCGGGAGAAGCCCAGTTCTTC
CDR3: CASSPLAGEAQFF
size: few
J: TRBJ2-1
V: TRBV7-2
D: TRBD2

DNA: TGCGCCAGCAGCCAAGTGTTTAGCGGGTCGACTAGCACAGATACGCAGTATTTT
CDR3: CASSQVFSGSTSTDTQYF
size: .
J: TRBJ2-3
V: TRBV4-1
D: TRBD2

DNA: TGTGCCAGCAGTGCGACTAGCGGGAGGTTGGAGACCCAGTACTTC
CDR3: CASSATSGRLETQYF
size: .
J: TRBJ2-5
V: TRBV27
D: TRBD2

DNA: TGCGCCAGCAGCTTGGTCCCCCGCGGGACGGCTGGTGAGCAGTTCTTC
CDR3: CASSLVPRGTAGEQFF
size: .
J: TRBJ2-1
V: TRBV5-1
D: .

DNA: TGTGCCAGCAGTGTCACAGCGGGAGGGCCGGATACGCAGTATTTT
CDR3: CASSVTAGGPDTQYF
size: few
J: TRBJ2-3
V: TRBV6-4
D: TRBD2

DNA: TGTGCCAGCAGCTTGACAGGGACAGATACGCAGTATTTT
CDR3: CASSLTGTDTQYF
size: .
J: TRBJ2-3
V: TRBV5-6
D: .